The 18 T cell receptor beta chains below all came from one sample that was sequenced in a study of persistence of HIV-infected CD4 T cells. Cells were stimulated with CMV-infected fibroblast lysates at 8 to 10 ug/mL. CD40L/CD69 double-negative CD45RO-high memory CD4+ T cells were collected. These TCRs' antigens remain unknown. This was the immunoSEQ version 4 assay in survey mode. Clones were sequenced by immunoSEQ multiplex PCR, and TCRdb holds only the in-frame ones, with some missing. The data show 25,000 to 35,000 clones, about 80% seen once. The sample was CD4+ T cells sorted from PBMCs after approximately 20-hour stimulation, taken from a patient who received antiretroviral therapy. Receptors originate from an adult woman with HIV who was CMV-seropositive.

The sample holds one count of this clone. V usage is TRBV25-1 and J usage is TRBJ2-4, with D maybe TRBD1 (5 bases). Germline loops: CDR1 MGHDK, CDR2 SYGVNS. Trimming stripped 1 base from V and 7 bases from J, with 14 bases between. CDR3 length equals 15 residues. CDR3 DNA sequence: TGTGCCAGCAGTGAATGGAAAGGGGTGGAGAACATTCAGTACTTC. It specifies CASSEWKGVENIQYF.

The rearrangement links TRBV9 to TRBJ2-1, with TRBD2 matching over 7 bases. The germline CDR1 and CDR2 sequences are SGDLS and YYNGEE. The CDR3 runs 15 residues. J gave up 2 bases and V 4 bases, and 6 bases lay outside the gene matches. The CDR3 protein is CASSPRGSPYNEQFF. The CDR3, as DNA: TGTGCCAGCAGCCCGCGGGGGTCCCCCTACAATGAGCAGTTCTTC. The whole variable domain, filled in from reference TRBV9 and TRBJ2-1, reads DSGVTQTPKHLITATGQRVTLRCSPRSGDLSVYWYQQSLDQGLQFLIQYYNGEERAKGNILERFSAQQFPDLHSELNLSSLELGDSALYFCASSPRGSPYNEQFFGPGTRLTVL.

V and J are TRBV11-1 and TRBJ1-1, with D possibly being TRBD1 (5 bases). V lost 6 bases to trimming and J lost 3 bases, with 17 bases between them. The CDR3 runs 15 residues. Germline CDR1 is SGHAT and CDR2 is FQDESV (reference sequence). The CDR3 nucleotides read TGTGCCAGCAGGAGGGACTACAAACCAGACACTGAAGCTTTCTTT. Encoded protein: CASRRDYKPDTEAFF.

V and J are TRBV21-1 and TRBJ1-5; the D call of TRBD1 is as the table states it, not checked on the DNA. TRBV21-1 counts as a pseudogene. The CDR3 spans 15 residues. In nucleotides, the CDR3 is TGTGCCAGCAGCTGCCATCAGGGGCCGCATCAGCCCCAGCATTTT. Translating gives CASSCHQGPHQPQHF.

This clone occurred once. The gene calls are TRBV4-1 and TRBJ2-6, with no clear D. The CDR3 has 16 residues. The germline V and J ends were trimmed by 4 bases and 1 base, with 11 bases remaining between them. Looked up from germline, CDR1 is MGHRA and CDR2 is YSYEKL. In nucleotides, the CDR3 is TGCGCCAGCAGCCCGTTACCGGATTCTGGGGCCAACGTCCTGACTTTC. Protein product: CASSPLPDSGANVLTF.

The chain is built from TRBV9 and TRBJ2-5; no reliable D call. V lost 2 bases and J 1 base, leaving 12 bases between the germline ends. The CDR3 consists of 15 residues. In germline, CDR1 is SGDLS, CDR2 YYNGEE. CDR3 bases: TGTGCCAGCAGCGTTCAACCTAACCCCCAAGAGACCCAGTACTTC. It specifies CASSVQPNPQETQYF.

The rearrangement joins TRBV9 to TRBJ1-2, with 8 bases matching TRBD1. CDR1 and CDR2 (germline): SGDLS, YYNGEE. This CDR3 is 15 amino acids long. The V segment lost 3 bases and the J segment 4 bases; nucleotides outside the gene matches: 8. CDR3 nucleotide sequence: TGTGCCAGCAGCGCCCCAGCAGGGGGCACCTATGGCTACACCTTC. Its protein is CASSAPAGGTYGYTF. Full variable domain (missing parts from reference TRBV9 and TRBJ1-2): DSGVTQTPKHLITATGQRVTLRCSPRSGDLSVYWYQQSLDQGLQFLIQYYNGEERAKGNILERFSAQQFPDLHSELNLSSLELGDSALYFCASSAPAGGTYGYTFGSGTRLTVV.

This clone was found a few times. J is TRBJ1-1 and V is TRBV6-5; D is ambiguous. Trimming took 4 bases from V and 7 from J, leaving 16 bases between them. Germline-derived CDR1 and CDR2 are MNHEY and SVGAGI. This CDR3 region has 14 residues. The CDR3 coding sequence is TGTGCCAGCAGTTTAGCGGCCTCCGGGCATGAAGCTTTCTTT. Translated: CASSLAASGHEAFF.

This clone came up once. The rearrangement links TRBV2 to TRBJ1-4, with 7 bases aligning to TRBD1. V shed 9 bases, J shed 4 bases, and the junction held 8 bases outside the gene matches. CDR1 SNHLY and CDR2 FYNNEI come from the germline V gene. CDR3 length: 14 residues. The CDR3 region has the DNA TGTGCCAGTTATCTTGGGACAGATAATGAAAAACTGTTTTTT. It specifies CASYLGTDNEKLFF.

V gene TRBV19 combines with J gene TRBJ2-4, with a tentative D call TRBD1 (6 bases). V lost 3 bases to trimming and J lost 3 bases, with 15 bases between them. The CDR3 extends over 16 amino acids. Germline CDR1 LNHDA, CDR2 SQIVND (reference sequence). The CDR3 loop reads CASSMSAQGYKNIQYF. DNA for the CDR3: TGTGCCAGTAGTATGAGCGCACAGGGCTACAAAAACATTCAGTACTTC.

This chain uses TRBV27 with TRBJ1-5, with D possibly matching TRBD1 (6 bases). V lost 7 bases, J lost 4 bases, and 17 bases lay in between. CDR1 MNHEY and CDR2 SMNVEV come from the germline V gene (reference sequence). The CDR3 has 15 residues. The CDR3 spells CASTSRGGWNQPQHF. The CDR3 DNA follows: TGTGCCAGCACTTCCCGAGGGGGTTGGAATCAGCCCCAGCATTTT.

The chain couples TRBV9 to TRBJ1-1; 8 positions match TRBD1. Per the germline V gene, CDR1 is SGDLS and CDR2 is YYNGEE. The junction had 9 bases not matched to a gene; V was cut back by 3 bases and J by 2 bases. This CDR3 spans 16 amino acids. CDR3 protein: CASSAPDRAKNTEAFF. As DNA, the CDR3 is TGTGCCAGCAGCGCGCCGGACAGGGCAAAAAACACTGAAGCTTTCTTT.

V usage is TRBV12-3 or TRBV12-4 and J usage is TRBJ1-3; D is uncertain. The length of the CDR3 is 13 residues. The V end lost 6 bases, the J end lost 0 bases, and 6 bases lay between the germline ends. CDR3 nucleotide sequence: TGTGCCAGCAGGAGAATCTCTGGAAACACCATATATTTT. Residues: CASRRISGNTIYF.

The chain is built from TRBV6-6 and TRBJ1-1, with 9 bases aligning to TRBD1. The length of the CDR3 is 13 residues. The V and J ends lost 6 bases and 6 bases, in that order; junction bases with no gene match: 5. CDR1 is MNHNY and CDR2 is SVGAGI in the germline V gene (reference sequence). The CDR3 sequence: CASSRDRAAEAFF. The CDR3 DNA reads TGTGCCAGCAGCCGGGACAGGGCGGCTGAAGCTTTCTTT.

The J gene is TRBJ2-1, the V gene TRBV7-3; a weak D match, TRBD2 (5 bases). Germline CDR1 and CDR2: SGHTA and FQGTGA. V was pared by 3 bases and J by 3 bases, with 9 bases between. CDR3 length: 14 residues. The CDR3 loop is CASSFDRGYNEQFF. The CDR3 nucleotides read TGTGCCAGCAGCTTCGACCGGGGCTACAATGAGCAGTTCTTC.

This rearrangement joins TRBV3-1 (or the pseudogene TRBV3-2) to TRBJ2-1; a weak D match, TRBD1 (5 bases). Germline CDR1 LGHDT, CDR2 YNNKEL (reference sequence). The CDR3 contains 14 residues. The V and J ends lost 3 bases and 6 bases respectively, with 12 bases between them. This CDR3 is CASSQVNRFNEQFF. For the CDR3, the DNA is TGTGCCAGCAGCCAGGTTAACAGGTTCAATGAGCAGTTCTTC.

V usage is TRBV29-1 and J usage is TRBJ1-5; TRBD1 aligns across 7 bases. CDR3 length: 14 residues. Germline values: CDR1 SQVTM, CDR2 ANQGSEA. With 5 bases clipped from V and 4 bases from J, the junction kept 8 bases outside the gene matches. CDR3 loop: CSVSTGSGNQPQHF. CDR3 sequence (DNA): TGCAGCGTTTCGACAGGGAGTGGTAATCAGCCCCAGCATTTT.

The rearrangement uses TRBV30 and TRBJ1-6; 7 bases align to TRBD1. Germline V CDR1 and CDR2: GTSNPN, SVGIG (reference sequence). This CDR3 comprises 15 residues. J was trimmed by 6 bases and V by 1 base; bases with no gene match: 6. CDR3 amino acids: CAWSDRGMGNSPLHF. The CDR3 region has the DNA TGTGCCTGGAGTGACAGGGGCATGGGTAATTCACCCCTCCACTTT.